A single sample gave rise to the 27 T cell receptor beta chains below, sequenced in a study of T cell changes during pregnancy in multiple sclerosis. Method: immunoSEQ multiplex PCR; TCRdb's copy keeps in-frame clones and lacks some. The sample has about 69,000 clones; 90% to 95% are singletons. The specimen comprised CD4+ T cells from peripheral blood mononuclear cells, sampled in the third trimester of pregnancy. These receptors all stem from a female donor in good health, enrolled as a control in a pregnancy study.

CDR3 sequence (DNA): TGTGCCAGCATGGTTCAAGGGGCCCGAGTCACTGAAGCTTTCTTT. This translates into CASMVQGARVTEAFF. This chain links TRBV27 with TRBJ1-1; D is possibly TRBD1 (5 bases). This CDR3 has 15 residues. The germline gives CDR1 MNHEY, CDR2 SMNVEV (reference sequence). Trimming took 7 bases from V and 4 from J, leaving 19 bases between them.

The chain has TRBV7-9 and TRBJ1-3; no clear D gene. V dropped 1 base and J dropped 10 bases, with 8 bases sitting between them. The CDR3 is 12 amino acids. Per the germline V gene, CDR1 is SEHNR and CDR2 is FQNEAQ (reference sequence). CDR3 coding DNA: TGTGCCAGCAGCTTAGACAGTTCGACCATATATTTT. It is translated as CASSLDSSTIYF.

This rearrangement joins TRBV5-6 to TRBJ1-6; 8 nucleotides line up with TRBD1. V shed 5 bases, J shed 0 bases, and the junction held 10 bases outside the gene matches. Germline V gene lookup returns CDR1 SGHDT and CDR2 YYEEEE. The CDR3 is 18 amino acids. The CDR3 DNA sequence: TGTGCCAGCAGGATCCAGGGGGCCCCTTACTCCTATAATTCACCCCTCCACTTT. Its protein product is CASRIQGAPYSYNSPLHF. Full variable domain (outside the CDR3, taken from reference TRBV5-6 and TRBJ1-6): DAGVTQSPTHLIKTRGQQVTLRCSPKSGHDTVSWYQQALGQGPQFIFQYYEEEERQRGNFPDRFSGHQFPNYSSELNVNALLLGDSALYLCASRIQGAPYSYNSPLHFGNGTRLTVT.

The rearrangement joins TRBV21-1 to TRBJ1-1; the table's D call TRBD1 went unverified against the DNA. TRBV21-1 is described as a pseudogene. This CDR3 has 17 amino acids. CDR3 loop: CASSKALWDRMNTEAFF. For the CDR3, the DNA is TGTGCCAGCAGCAAAGCGCTTTGGGACAGGATGAACACTGAAGCTTTCTTT.

The chain links TRBV27 to TRBJ2-7, with 7 nucleotides matching TRBD2. CDR3 length equals 16 residues. Trimming removed 6 bases from V and 3 bases from J; junction bases left unmatched: 14. Germline CDR1 is MNHEY and CDR2 is SMNVEV (reference sequence). The CDR3 region is CASRPQGAGEFYEQYF. DNA for the CDR3: TGTGCCAGCAGGCCACAAGGGGCGGGGGAGTTCTACGAGCAGTACTTC.

The J gene is TRBJ1-5, the V gene TRBV11-2, with D unclear. Trimming cost V 5 bases and J 9 bases, with 17 bases left between them. Germline V gene lookup returns CDR1 SGHAT and CDR2 FQNNGV. The CDR3 is made up of 14 amino acids. CDR3 DNA sequence: TGTGCCAGCAGCCTAGGACGGAGATCAACGCCCCAGCATTTT. Its translation: CASSLGRRSTPQHF.

The chain joins TRBV4-1 to TRBJ2-5; 7 bases agree with TRBD1. Trimming at V came to 3 bases and at J to 5 bases, leaving 12 bases not matched to a gene. This CDR3 spans 16 amino acids. From germline, CDR1 is MGHRA and CDR2 YSYEKL. In nucleotides, the CDR3 is TGCGCCAGCAGCCACGAGACAGGGCGTTACAGGGAGACCCAGTACTTC. Amino acid sequence: CASSHETGRYRETQYF.

The chain combines TRBV4-3 with TRBJ1-2; 9 positions agree with TRBD1. CDR3 length: 14 amino acids. Germline values: CDR1 LGHNA, CDR2 YSLEER. The trim removed 0 bases at V and 8 bases at J, leaving 4 bases unmatched. CDR3 sequence reads: CASSQDYRGRGYTF. CDR3 coding DNA: TGCGCCAGCAGCCAAGATTACAGGGGGCGAGGCTACACCTTC.

This chain joins TRBV2 and TRBJ1-2; TRBD1 matches 8 bases. Trimming cost V 6 bases and J 8 bases; bases outside gene matches: 11. This CDR3 region has 14 residues. Germline V lookup: CDR1 SNHLY, CDR2 FYNNEI. The CDR3 region is CASRPAGGAEGYTF. The DNA of the CDR3 is TGTGCCAGCAGGCCCGCAGGGGGCGCGGAGGGCTACACCTTC.

The CDR3 reads CASSEDRTGAFF. The CDR3 nucleotides are TGTGCCAGCAGCGAAGACAGGACAGGAGCTTTCTTT. V usage is TRBV7-9 and J usage is TRBJ1-1, with 7 bases that match TRBD1. Unmatched junction bases numbered 7, after V lost 5 bases and J lost 10 bases. The CDR3 loop spans 12 amino acids. Germline-derived CDR1 and CDR2 are SEHNR and FQNEAQ (reference sequence).

The J gene is TRBJ2-1, the V gene TRBV5-1, with TRBD2 identical over 11 bases. Germline V gene lookup returns CDR1 SGHRS and CDR2 YFSETQ. The CDR3 length is 16 residues. V shed 0 bases and J 10 bases; nucleotides not matched to a gene: 9. Here the CDR3 reads CASSLGLAGGQEEQFF. For the CDR3, the DNA is TGCGCCAGCAGCTTGGGGCTAGCGGGGGGACAGGAGGAGCAGTTCTTC.

The chain has TRBV15 and TRBJ2-7; 11 bases match TRBD2. This CDR3 is 17 amino acids long. The J segment lost 3 bases and the V segment lost 0 bases, leaving 7 bases of the junction unmatched. The germline V gene has CDR1 LNHNV and CDR2 YYDKDF (reference sequence). In nucleotides, the CDR3 is TGTGCCACCAGCAGAGAGCCTATGGGGACTAGCGGCTACGAGCAGTACTTC. As protein: CATSREPMGTSGYEQYF.

The chain has TRBV4-3 and TRBJ1-3; D not resolved. The V and J ends lost 0 bases and 4 bases respectively, with 13 bases between them. Germline assignment: CDR1 LGHNA and CDR2 YSLEER. CDR3 length: 16 amino acids. The CDR3 region is CASSQEEGVKGNTIYF. Written as DNA, the CDR3 is TGCGCCAGCAGCCAAGAGGAGGGAGTCAAAGGAAACACCATATATTTT.

J is TRBJ1-5 and V is TRBV5-1; D is unclear. Germline assignment: CDR1 SGHRS and CDR2 YFSETQ. V lost 4 bases and J lost 5, with 10 bases in between. There are 13 residues in the CDR3. CDR3 in DNA: TGCGCCAGCAGCCCCGGAAGCGATCAGCCCCAGCATTTT. Its protein product is CASSPGSDQPQHF.

The CDR3 coding sequence is TGCGCCAGCAGCCAGCTGGACAGGGAGACTGGCTACACCTTC. It encodes CASSQLDRETGYTF. This chain connects TRBV5-1 to TRBJ1-2, with 8 positions matching TRBD1. Germline V gene data show CDR1 as SGHRS and CDR2 as YFSETQ. The ends lost 4 bases at V and 7 bases at J; junction bases unmatched: 9. CDR3 length: 14 residues.

This clone was seen a handful of times. This sequence joins TRBV5-1 and TRBJ2-1, with TRBD2 identical over 11 bases. This CDR3 has 14 amino acids. Germline V gene sequence: CDR1 SGHRS, CDR2 YFSETQ. V dropped 4 bases and J dropped 7; count of bases not matched to a gene: 4. CDR3 DNA sequence: TGCGCCAGCAGCCAGACTAGCGGGGCGAATGAGCAGTTCTTC. Protein sequence: CASSQTSGANEQFF.

This chain uses TRBV11-2 with TRBJ2-3; the D gene is possibly TRBD2 (5 bases). V was clipped by 5 bases and J by 2 bases, with 20 bases between them. This CDR3 contains 17 residues. The germline gives CDR1 SGHAT, CDR2 FQNNGV. Here the CDR3 reads CASSPTGLQRHTDTQYF. Written as DNA, the CDR3 is TGTGCCAGCAGCCCGACCGGACTCCAACGACACACAGATACGCAGTATTTT.

This CDR3 is CASSVAGGINTGELFF. Here the CDR3 DNA reads TGTGCCAGCAGCGTAGCTGGGGGGATCAACACCGGGGAGCTGTTTTTT. This rearrangement joins TRBV9 to TRBJ2-2; D might be TRBD2 (6 bases). The germline V gene encodes CDR1 SGDLS and CDR2 YYNGEE. Trimming shortened V by 0 bases and J by 2 bases, and 11 bases separated the two germline ends. The CDR3 runs to 16 residues. The whole variable domain, remainder taken from reference TRBV9 and TRBJ2-2, is DSGVTQTPKHLITATGQRVTLRCSPRSGDLSVYWYQQSLDQGLQFLIQYYNGEERAKGNILERFSAQQFPDLHSELNLSSLELGDSALYFCASSVAGGINTGELFFGEGSRLTVL.

The chain couples TRBV11-1 to TRBJ2-2; tentatively, D is TRBD2 (5 bases). Per germline, CDR1 SGHAT and CDR2 FQDESV (reference sequence). The CDR3 runs 13 residues. Trimming removed 5 bases at V and 7 bases at J, with 11 bases between. The CDR3, as DNA: TGTGCCAGCAGCCTTGGACGGGGCGGGGAGCTGTTTTTT. This translates into CASSLGRGGELFF.

The chain links TRBV5-1 to TRBJ2-5, with 7 bases that match TRBD2. The germline gives CDR1 SGHRS, CDR2 YFSETQ. This CDR3 has 15 residues. With 2 bases clipped from V and 4 bases from J, the junction kept 8 bases outside the gene matches. In nucleotides, the CDR3 is TGCGCCAGCAGCTTAAGGGATGGGAGGGGAGAGACCCAGTACTTC. Translating gives CASSLRDGRGETQYF.

The chain recombines TRBV18 with TRBJ2-3; 10 positions match TRBD2. The J segment lost 6 bases and the V segment lost 1 base, leaving 1 base of the junction unmatched. The length of the CDR3 is 14 residues. Germline V gene lookup returns CDR1 KGHSH and CDR2 LQKENI. The CDR3 DNA reads TGTGCCAGCTCACCACTAGCGGGGGGCGATACGCAGTATTTT. Its translation: CASSPLAGGDTQYF. Together with reference TRBV18 and TRBJ2-3, the CDR3 gives the full variable domain: NAGVMQNPRHLVRRRGQEARLRCSPMKGHSHVYWYRQLPEEGLKFMVYLQKENIIDESGMPKERFSAEFPKEGPSILRIQQVVRGDSAAYFCASSPLAGGDTQYFGPGTRLTVL.

This chain uses TRBV6-9 with TRBJ2-3; TRBD1 agrees at 10 bases. The V gene end was trimmed by 6 bases and the J gene end by 5 bases; junction bases not matched to a gene: 8. Germline CDR1 and CDR2: MNHGY and SVAAGI. The CDR3 sequence is 15 residues long. CDR3 nucleotide sequence: TGTGCCAGCAGGCGACAGGGGGCTCAGGGAGATACGCAGTATTTT. This codes for CASRRQGAQGDTQYF.

The V call is TRBV27, the J call TRBJ1-5; perhaps TRBD1 as D (6 bases). The CDR3 consists of 17 residues. The V end was cut by 6 bases, the J end by 2 bases, with 20 bases between. In germline, CDR1 is MNHEY, CDR2 SMNVEV (reference sequence). CDR3 sequence reads: CASSPTAGARGNQPQHF. The CDR3 nucleotides read TGTGCCAGCAGCCCGACGGCGGGGGCAAGGGGCAATCAGCCCCAGCATTTT.

The rearrangement links TRBV11-3 to TRBJ2-3; possible D gene TRBD1, 5 bases. V was clipped by 2 bases and J by 2 bases, with 14 bases between them. Per germline, CDR1 SGHNT and CDR2 YENEEA. The CDR3 runs to 16 residues. CDR3 nucleotides: TGTGCCAGCAGCTTATTTTCTGACAGCTCCACAGATACGCAGTATTTT. As protein: CASSLFSDSSTDTQYF.

The rearrangement joins TRBV7-2 to TRBJ1-5, with TRBD1 identical over 9 bases. After removal of 5 bases from V and 2 bases from J, the junction contained 1 base not matched to a gene. Germline V CDR1 and CDR2: SGHTA, FQGNSA. The CDR3 sequence is 14 residues long. CDR3 loop: CASSRTGGNQPQHF. For the CDR3, the DNA is TGTGCCAGCAGCCGGACAGGGGGCAATCAGCCCCAGCATTTT.

The V and J genes are TRBV19 and TRBJ1-5; 9 bases fit TRBD1. Losses at the gene ends were 8 bases for V and 6 bases for J; bases not matched to a gene: 14. The CDR3 contains 16 residues. Germline CDR1 reads LNHDA; CDR2 reads SQIVND (reference sequence). The CDR3 reads CASAVLGTGRGQPQHF. CDR3 bases: TGTGCCAGTGCTGTCCTGGGGACAGGGAGGGGTCAGCCCCAGCATTTT.

This sequence joins TRBV7-2 and TRBJ2-1; 7 bases are shared with TRBD1. J gave up 4 bases and V 8 bases, and 11 bases lay outside the gene matches. The V gene's germline CDR1 is SGHTA and CDR2 FQGNSA. The length of the CDR3 is 15 residues. The CDR3 bases are TGTGCCAGCGGACGATCGACAGGGTCTTACAATGAGCAGTTCTTC. Protein: CASGRSTGSYNEQFF.